This paragraph reports one T cell receptor (beta chain). At one of its ends the junction is not consistent with the germline gene, which may arise from a read error. This sample is part of a study of T cell repertoires in cytomegalovirus infection. TCRdb used MiXCR to reprocess the reads, holding one entry per CDR3 protein. The sample shows about 150,000 distinct CDR3 sequences, around 22% of them seen only once. Germline values: CDR1 MGHRA, CDR2 YSYEKL. This CDR3 contains 13 residues. The chain is built from TRBV4-1 and TRBJ1-2, with no clear D. The TCR comes from a human donor in good health (CMV status not recorded). Some clones in this sample may be carry-over from other donors' samples. The sample was PBMCs. The CDR3 sequence is CASSQDQASGYTF. The CDR3 DNA sequence: TGTGCCAGCAGCCAAGATCAAGCGAGTGGCTACACCTTC.